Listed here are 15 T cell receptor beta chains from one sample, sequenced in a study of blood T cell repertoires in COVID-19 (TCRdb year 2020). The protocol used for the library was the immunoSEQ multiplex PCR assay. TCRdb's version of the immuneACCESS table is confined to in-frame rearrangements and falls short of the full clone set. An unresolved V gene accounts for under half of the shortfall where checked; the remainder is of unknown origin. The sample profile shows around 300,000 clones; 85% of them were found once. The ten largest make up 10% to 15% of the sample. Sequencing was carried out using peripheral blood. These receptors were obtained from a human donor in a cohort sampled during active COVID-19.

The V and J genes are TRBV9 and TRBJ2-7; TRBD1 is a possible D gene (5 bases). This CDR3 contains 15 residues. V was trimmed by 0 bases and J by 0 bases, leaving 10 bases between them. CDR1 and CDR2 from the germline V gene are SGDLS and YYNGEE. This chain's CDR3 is CASSVGQGISYEQYF. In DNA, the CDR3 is TGTGCCAGCAGCGTAGGCCAGGGCATCTCCTACGAGCAGTACTTC.

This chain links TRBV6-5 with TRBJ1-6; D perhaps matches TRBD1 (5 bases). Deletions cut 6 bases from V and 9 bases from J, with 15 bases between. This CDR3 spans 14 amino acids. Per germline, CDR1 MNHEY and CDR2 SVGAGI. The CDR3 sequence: CASRDAGYGSPLHF. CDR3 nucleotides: TGTGCCAGCAGAGATGCAGGGTACGGTTCACCCCTCCACTTT.

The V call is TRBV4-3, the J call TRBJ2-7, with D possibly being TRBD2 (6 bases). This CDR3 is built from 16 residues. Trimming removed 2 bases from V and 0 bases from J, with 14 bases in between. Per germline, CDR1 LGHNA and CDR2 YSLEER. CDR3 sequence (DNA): TGCGCCAGCAGCCAAACCTTTCGGGAGTCCTCCTACGAGCAGTACTTC. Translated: CASSQTFRESSYEQYF.

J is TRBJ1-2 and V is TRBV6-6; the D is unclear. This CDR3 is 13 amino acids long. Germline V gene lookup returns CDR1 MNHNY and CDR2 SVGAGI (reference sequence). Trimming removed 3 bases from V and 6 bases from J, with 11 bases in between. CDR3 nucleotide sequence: TGTGCCAGCAGTTATGGGCAACGGAATGGCTACACCTTC. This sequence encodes CASSYGQRNGYTF.

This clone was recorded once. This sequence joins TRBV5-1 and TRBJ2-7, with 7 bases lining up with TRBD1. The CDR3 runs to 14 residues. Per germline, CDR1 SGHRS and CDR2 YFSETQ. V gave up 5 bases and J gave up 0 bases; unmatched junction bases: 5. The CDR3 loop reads CASRTGTASYEQYF. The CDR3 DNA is TGCGCCAGCAGAACCGGGACAGCCTCCTACGAGCAGTACTTC.

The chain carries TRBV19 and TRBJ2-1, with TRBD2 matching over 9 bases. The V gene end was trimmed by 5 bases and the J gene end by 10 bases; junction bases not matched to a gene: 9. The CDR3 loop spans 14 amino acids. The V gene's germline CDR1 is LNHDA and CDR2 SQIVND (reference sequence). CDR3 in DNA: TGTGCCAGTAGTCCCAAGGGGGCGGGAGGGGAGCAGTTCTTC. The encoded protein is CASSPKGAGGEQFF.

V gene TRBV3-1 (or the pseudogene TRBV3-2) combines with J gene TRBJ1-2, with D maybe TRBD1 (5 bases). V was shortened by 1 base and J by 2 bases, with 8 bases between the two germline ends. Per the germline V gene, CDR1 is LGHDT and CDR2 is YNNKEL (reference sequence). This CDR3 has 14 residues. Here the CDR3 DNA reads TGTGCCAGCAGCCAAGTGTCAGGGAACTATGGCTACACCTTC. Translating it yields CASSQVSGNYGYTF.

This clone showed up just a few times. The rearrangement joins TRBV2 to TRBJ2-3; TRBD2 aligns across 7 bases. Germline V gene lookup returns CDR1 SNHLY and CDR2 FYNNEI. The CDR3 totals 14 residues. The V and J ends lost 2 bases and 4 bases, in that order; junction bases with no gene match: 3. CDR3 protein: CASSERTRPDTQYF. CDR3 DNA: TGTGCCAGCAGTGAAAGGACTAGACCAGATACGCAGTATTTT.

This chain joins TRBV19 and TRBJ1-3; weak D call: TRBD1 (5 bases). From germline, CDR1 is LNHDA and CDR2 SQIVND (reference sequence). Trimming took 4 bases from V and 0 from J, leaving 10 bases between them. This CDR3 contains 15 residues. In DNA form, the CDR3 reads TGTGCCAGTAGTAAAACAGGACGCTCTGGAAACACCATATATTTT. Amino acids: CASSKTGRSGNTIYF. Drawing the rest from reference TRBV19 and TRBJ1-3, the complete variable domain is DGGITQSPKYLFRKEGQNVTLSCEQNLNHDAMYWYRQDPGQGLRLIYYSQIVNDFQKGDIAEGYSVSREKKESFPLTVTSAQKNPTAFYLCASSKTGRSGNTIYFGEGSWLTVV.

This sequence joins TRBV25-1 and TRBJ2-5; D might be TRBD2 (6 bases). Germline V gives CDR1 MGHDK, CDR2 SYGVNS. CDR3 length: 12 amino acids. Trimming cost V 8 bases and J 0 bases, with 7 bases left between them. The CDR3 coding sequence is TGTGCCAGCGCGGGGTACCAAGAGACCCAGTACTTC. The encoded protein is CASAGYQETQYF.

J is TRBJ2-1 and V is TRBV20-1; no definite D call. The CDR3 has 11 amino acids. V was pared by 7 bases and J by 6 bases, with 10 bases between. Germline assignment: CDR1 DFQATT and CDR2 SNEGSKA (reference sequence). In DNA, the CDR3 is TGCAGTGTACGGCAGGTCAATGAGCAGTTCTTC. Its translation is CSVRQVNEQFF.

The CDR3 coding sequence is TGCGCCAGCAGCTTTCTAGCGGGAGAGGTCACCGGGGAGCTGTTTTTT. This encodes CASSFLAGEVTGELFF. The rearrangement links TRBV5-1 to TRBJ2-2; 10 bases align to TRBD2. V shed 2 bases and J 4 bases; nucleotides not matched to a gene: 5. The CDR3 spans 16 residues. Germline loops: CDR1 SGHRS, CDR2 YFSETQ.

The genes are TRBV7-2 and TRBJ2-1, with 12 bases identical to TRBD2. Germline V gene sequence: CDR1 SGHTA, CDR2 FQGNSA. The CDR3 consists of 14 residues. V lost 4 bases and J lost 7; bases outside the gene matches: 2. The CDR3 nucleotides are TGTGCCAGCAGCTGGACTAGCGGGACGAATGAGCAGTTCTTC. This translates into CASSWTSGTNEQFF. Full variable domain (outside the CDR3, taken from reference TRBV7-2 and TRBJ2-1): GAGVSQSPSNKVTEKGKDVELRCDPISGHTALYWYRQSLGQGLEFLIYFQGNSAPDKSGLPSDRFSAERTGGSVSTLTIQRTQQEDSAVYLCASSWTSGTNEQFFGPGTRLTVL.

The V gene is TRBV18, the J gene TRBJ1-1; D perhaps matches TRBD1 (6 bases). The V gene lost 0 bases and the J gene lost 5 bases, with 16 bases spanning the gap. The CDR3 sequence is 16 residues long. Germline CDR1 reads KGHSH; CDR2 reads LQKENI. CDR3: CASSPPLLTQGTEAFF. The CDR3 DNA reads TGTGCCAGCTCACCACCGTTGTTAACACAGGGTACTGAAGCTTTCTTT.

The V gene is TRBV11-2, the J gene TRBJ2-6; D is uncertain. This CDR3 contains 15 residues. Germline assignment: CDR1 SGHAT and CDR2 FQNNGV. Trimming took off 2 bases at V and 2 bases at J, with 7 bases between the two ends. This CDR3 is CASSLIQAGANVLTF. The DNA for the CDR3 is TGTGCCAGCAGCTTAATCCAGGCTGGGGCCAACGTCCTGACTTTC.